The 5 T cell receptor beta chains reported below all come from one sample, sequenced in a study of Ad26.COV2.S vaccination and SARS-CoV-2 variants. As for treatment: about 20 received Ad26.COV2.S at low or high dose, single or two shots; 5 received placebo; per-sample allocation not given. Day 63 after the first vaccine or placebo injection was the time point for sampling. This table comes from immunoSEQ multiplex PCR, and its TCRdb copy is limited to in-frame clones, with some not included. This table has about 350,000 clones, 80% to 90% appearing once. The material sequenced was peripheral blood, taken in a trial of Ad26.COV2.S vaccine versus placebo. The receptors were gathered from a person between 18 and 65 years old who received the Ad26.COV2.S COVID-19 vaccine or a placebo.

This clone was recorded once. This chain joins TRBV7-2 and TRBJ1-5, with D possibly TRBD1 on 5 matching bases. With 5 bases removed from V and 4 bases from J, the gap between germline ends came to 15 bases. CDR1 is SGHTA and CDR2 is FQGNSA in the germline V gene. This CDR3 is 15 amino acids long. The CDR3 loop reads CASSTDTTPNQPQHF. The CDR3 region has the DNA TGTGCCAGCAGCACGGACACCACTCCTAATCAGCCCCAGCATTTT.

This sequence joins TRBV25-1 and TRBJ2-7, with TRBD1 matching over 10 bases. CDR1 and CDR2 from the germline V gene are MGHDK and SYGVNS. The CDR3 consists of 17 residues. Trimming took 4 bases from V and 6 from J; bases not matched to a gene: 15. The CDR3 spells CASSVGYGTGEQGEQYF. CDR3 bases: TGTGCCAGCAGTGTCGGTTATGGGACAGGGGAGCAAGGCGAGCAGTACTTC.

The chain joins TRBV7-8 to TRBJ1-2, with no clear D. V was shortened by 5 bases and J by 2 bases, with 18 bases between the two germline ends. The length of the CDR3 is 16 residues. The germline V gene encodes CDR1 SGHVS and CDR2 FQNEAQ. This CDR3 reads CASSAAGWEGNYGYTF. In DNA, the CDR3 is TGTGCCAGCAGCGCAGCGGGGTGGGAAGGGAACTATGGCTACACCTTC.

The CDR3 bases are TGCGCCAGCAGTGAGTCGCCCTCTGGAAACACCATATATTTT. Translating it yields CASSESPSGNTIYF. This chain joins TRBV10-2 and TRBJ1-3; no clear D. This CDR3 comprises 14 residues. In germline, CDR1 is WSHSY, CDR2 SAAADI. V lost 0 bases and J lost 0, with 3 bases in between.

The chain employs TRBV6-2 or TRBV6-3 and TRBJ2-1; 10 bases are shared with TRBD1. This CDR3 is 15 amino acids long. Trimming cost V 5 bases and J 3 bases; bases outside gene matches: 4. Per germline, CDR1 MNHEY and CDR2 SVGEGT. This CDR3 is CASSRGQGVYNEQFF. DNA for the CDR3: TGTGCCAGCAGTAGAGGACAGGGGGTCTACAATGAGCAGTTCTTC.